A single sample gave rise to the 11 T cell receptor beta chains below, sequenced in a study of T-cell memory formation after mild COVID-19. From the 5' RACE reads, TCRdb called clonotypes with MiXCR, one entry per CDR3 protein. The profile shows about 280,000 distinct CDR3 sequences, roughly 8% of them singletons. Sequences were obtained from PBMCs or a T cell subset sorted from them (not recorded which). These receptors were collected from a man younger than 30 who had mild COVID-19 (a few samples of this study predate the infection). Cell type and time point are not known.

The genes are TRBV2 and TRBJ2-7; D is unresolved. V lost 7 bases to trimming and J lost 5 bases, with 6 bases between them. The CDR3 spans 10 residues. Germline assignment: CDR1 SNHLY and CDR2 FYNNEI. In nucleotides, the CDR3 is TGTGCCAGCACCAGGAACGAGCAGTACTTC. Its protein product is CASTRNEQYF.

This clonotype was seen ten or more times. The rearrangement links TRBV2 to TRBJ2-7; D is possibly TRBD1 (7 bases). Trimming left V 6 bases short and J 3 bases short, with 12 bases between. The CDR3 is 13 residues long. Germline-derived CDR1 and CDR2 are SNHLY and FYNNEI. The CDR3 nucleotides read TGTGCCAGCAGCGCGGGACAGAACTACGAGCAGTACGTC. It is translated as CASSAGQNYEQYV.

The V and J genes are TRBV28 and TRBJ2-1; D unclear. Looked up from germline, CDR1 is MDHEN and CDR2 is SYDVKM. The CDR3 contains 14 residues. V shed 2 bases and J shed 7 bases, with 12 bases lying between them. CDR3 protein: CASSLIGVTNEQFF. In DNA form, the CDR3 reads TGTGCCAGCAGTTTAATTGGGGTAACTAATGAGCAGTTCTTC. The whole variable domain, filled in from reference TRBV28 and TRBJ2-1, reads DVKVTQSSRYLVKRTGEKVFLECVQDMDHENMFWYRQDPGLGLRLIYFSYDVKMKEKGDIPEGYSVSREKKERFSLILESASTNQTSMYLCASSLIGVTNEQFFGPGTRLTVL.

This clonotype was detected ten times or more. The gene calls are TRBV7-2 and TRBJ1-1; a possible D gene is TRBD1 (6 bases). V shed 5 bases and J shed 3 bases, with 13 bases lying between them. CDR1 SGHTA and CDR2 FQGNSA come from the germline V gene. This CDR3 is 14 amino acids long. As DNA, the CDR3 is TGTGCCAGCAGCAAACCGGGACAATACACTGAAGCTTTCTTT. Its protein is CASSKPGQYTEAFF. The whole variable domain, filled in from reference TRBV7-2 and TRBJ1-1, reads GAGVSQSPSNKVTEKGKDVELRCDPISGHTALYWYRQSLGQGLEFLIYFQGNSAPDKSGLPSDRFSAERTGGSVSTLTIQRTQQEDSAVYLCASSKPGQYTEAFFGQGTRLTVV.

The chain has TRBV15 and TRBJ2-1, with D perhaps given as TRBD1 or TRBD2 (5 bases each). V dropped 3 bases and J dropped 10 bases, with 10 bases sitting between them. The CDR3 totals 12 residues. Germline CDR1 and CDR2: LNHNV and YYDKDF (reference sequence). The CDR3: CATSSLWGEQFF. In nucleotides, the CDR3 is TGTGCCACCAGCAGTCTCTGGGGGGAGCAGTTCTTC.

This clonotype has ten or more counts. This rearrangement joins TRBV4-1 to TRBJ2-1; 7 bases fit TRBD2. V lost 0 bases to trimming and J lost 12 bases; unmatched junction nucleotides: 11. The germline gives CDR1 MGHRA, CDR2 YSYEKL. The CDR3 length is 15 residues. The CDR3 DNA sequence: TGCGCCAGCAGCCAAGAGGAGACTAGCATTAGGTGGCAGTTCTTC. Translation: CASSQEETSIRWQFF.

The chain joins TRBV6-1 to TRBJ1-1, with D possibly matching TRBD1 (6 bases). The CDR3 consists of 13 residues. The V end was cut by 6 bases, the J end by 6 bases, with 14 bases between. Per the germline V gene, CDR1 is MNHNS and CDR2 is SASEGT. CDR3 in amino acids: CASRETQGAEAFF. As DNA, the CDR3 is TGTGCCAGCAGGGAAACACAGGGAGCTGAAGCTTTCTTT.

This clonotype was detected only a few times. The chain has TRBV29-1 and TRBJ2-4; TRBD1 matches 8 bases. Trimming removed 6 bases from V and 6 bases from J; junction bases left unmatched: 1. The CDR3 runs 11 residues. CDR1 is SQVTM and CDR2 is ANQGSEA in the germline V gene. CDR3 amino acids: CSVGQGNIQYF. For the CDR3, the DNA is TGCAGCGTCGGACAGGGAAACATTCAGTACTTC.

This clonotype was seen a handful of times. The CDR3 region has the DNA TGTGCCAGTACCCCGGGGCAGCCCCAGCATTTT. It encodes CASTPGQPQHF. The chain joins TRBV19 to TRBJ1-5; D remains ambiguous. The CDR3 extends over 11 amino acids. In germline, CDR1 is LNHDA, CDR2 SQIVND (reference sequence). The V gene lost 7 bases and the J gene lost 7 bases, with 8 bases spanning the gap.

This clonotype was seen more than once but under ten times. The chain joins TRBV4-2 to TRBJ1-6, with 9 bases identical to TRBD1. The CDR3 totals 15 residues. V trimming: 0 bases; J trimming: 9 bases; junction bases outside the gene matches: 3. Per the germline V gene, CDR1 is LGHNA and CDR2 is YNFKEQ. The CDR3 DNA reads as TGTGCCAGCAGCCAAGAGGGGACAGGGACTTCACCCCTCCACTTT. Translating it yields CASSQEGTGTSPLHF.

This clonotype was seen only a few times. V and J are TRBV5-1 and TRBJ2-7, with a weak D call TRBD2 (5 bases). This CDR3 comprises 14 residues. V shed 0 bases and J shed 6 bases, with 13 bases lying between them. CDR1 and CDR2 from the germline V gene are SGHRS and YFSETQ. The CDR3 loop reads CASSLASGSPEQYF. The CDR3 coding sequence is TGCGCCAGCAGCTTGGCTTCGGGGTCCCCCGAGCAGTACTTC.